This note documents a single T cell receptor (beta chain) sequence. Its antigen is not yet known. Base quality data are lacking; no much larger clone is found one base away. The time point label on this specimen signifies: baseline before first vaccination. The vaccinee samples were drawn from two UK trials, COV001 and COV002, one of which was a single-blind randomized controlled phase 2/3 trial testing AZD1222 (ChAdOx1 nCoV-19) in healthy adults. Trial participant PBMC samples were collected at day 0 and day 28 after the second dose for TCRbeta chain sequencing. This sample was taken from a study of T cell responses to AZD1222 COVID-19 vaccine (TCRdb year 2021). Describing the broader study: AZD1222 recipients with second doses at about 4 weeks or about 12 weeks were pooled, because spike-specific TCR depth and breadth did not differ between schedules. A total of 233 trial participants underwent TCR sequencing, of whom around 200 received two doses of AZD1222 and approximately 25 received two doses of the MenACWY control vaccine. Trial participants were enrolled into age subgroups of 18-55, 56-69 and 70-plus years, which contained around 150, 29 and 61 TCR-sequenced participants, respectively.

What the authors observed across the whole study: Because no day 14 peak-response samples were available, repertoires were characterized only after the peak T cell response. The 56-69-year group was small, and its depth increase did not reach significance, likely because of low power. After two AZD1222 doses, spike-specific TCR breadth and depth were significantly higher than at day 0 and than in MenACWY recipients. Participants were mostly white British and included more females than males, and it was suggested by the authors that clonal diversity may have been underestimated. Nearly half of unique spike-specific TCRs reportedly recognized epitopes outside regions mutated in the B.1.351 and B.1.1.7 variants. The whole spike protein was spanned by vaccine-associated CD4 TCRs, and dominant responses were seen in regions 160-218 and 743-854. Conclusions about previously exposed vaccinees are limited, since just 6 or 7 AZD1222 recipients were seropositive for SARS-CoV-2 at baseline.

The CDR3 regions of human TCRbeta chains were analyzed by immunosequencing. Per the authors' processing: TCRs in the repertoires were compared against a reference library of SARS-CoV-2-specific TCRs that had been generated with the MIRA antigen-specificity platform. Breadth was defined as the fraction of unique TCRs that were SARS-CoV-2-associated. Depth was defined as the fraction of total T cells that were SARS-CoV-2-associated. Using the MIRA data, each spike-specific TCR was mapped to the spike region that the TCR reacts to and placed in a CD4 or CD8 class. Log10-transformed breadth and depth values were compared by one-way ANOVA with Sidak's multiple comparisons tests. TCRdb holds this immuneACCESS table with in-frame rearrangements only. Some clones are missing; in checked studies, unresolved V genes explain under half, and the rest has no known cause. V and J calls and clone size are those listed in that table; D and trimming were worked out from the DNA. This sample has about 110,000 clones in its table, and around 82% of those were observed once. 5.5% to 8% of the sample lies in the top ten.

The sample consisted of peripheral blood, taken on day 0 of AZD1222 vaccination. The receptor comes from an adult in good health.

In nucleotide form, the sequence is TGTGCCAGCAGCTTGGGGGTCGCCTGGGGCTACACCTTC. The encoded protein is CASSLGVAWGYTF. The chain is encoded by TRBV7-9 joined to TRBJ1-2; a tentative D match to TRBD1 spans 5 bases. The germline V gene (reference sequence) provides CDR1 SEHNR and CDR2 FQNEAQ. CDR3 length: 13 amino acids, cysteine to phenylalanine. This entry keeps only the CDR3 DNA: 39 bases, framed from base 1. V was cut back by 3 bases and J by 8 bases, leaving a gap of 13 bases between them.